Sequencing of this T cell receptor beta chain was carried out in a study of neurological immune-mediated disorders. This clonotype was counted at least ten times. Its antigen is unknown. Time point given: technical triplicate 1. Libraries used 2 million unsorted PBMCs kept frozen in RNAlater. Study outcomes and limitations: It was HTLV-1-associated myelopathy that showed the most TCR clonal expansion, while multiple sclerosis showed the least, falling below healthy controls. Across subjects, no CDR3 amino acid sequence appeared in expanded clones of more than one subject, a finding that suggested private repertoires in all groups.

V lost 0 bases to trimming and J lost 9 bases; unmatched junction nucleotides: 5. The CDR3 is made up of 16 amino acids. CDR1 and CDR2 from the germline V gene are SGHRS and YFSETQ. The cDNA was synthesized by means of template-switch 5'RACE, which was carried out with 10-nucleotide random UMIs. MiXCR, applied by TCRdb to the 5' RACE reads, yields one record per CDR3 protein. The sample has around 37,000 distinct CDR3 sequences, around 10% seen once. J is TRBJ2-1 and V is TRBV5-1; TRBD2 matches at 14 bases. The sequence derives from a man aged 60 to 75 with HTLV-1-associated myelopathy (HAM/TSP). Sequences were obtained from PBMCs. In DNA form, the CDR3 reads TGCGCCAGCAGCTTGGCCGGGACTAGCGGGAGAGGTGAGCAGTTCTTC. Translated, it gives CASSLAGTSGRGEQFF.